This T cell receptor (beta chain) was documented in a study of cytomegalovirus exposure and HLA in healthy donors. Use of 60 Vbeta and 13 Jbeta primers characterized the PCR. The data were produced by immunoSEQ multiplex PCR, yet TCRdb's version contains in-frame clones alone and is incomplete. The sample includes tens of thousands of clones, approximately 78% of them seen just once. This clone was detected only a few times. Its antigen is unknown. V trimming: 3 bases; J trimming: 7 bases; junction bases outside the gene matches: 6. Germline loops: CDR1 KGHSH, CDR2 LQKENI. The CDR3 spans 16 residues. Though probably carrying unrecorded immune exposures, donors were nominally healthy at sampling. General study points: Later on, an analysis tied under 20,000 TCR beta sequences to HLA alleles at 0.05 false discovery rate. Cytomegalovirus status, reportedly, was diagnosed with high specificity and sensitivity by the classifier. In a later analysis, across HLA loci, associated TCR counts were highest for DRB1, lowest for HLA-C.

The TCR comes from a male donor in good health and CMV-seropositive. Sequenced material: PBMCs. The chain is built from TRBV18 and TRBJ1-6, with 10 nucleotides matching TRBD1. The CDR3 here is CASSPAMGQGNSPLHF. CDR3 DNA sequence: TGTGCCAGCTCACCCGCAATGGGACAGGGGAATTCACCCCTCCACTTT. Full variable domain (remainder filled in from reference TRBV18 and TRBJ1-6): NAGVMQNPRHLVRRRGQEARLRCSPMKGHSHVYWYRQLPEEGLKFMVYLQKENIIDESGMPKERFSAEFPKEGPSILRIQQVVRGDSAAYFCASSPAMGQGNSPLHFGNGTRLTVT.